The 23 T cell receptor beta chains in this list originate from one sample, sequenced in a study of T cell responses to AZD1222 COVID-19 vaccine (dated by TCRdb to about 2021). The library was prepared using the immunoSEQ multiplex PCR assay. TCRdb limited this immuneACCESS table to in-frame rearrangements with V and J called. A share of clones is missing; checked studies link under half to unresolved V genes, and the rest is unexplained. Recorded for this sample are tens of thousands of clones; about 89% of them occurred a single time. Roughly 7% of the sample is held by the ten biggest clonotypes. The time point label here, explained by the study, means: baseline before first vaccination. Sequenced here: peripheral blood, sampled on day 0 of AZD1222 vaccination. These receptors originate from an adult in good health.

This rearrangement joins TRBV5-1 to TRBJ2-2; a possible D gene is TRBD2 (7 bases). CDR3 length: 14 residues. Trimming took off 4 bases at V and 6 bases at J, with 13 bases between the two ends. From germline, CDR1 is SGHRS and CDR2 YFSETQ. This CDR3 is CASSRGAGPGELFF. The CDR3, as DNA: TGCGCCAGCAGCCGGGGGGCCGGGCCCGGGGAGCTGTTTTTT.

V and J are TRBV19 and TRBJ2-7; possibly TRBD1 for D (6 bases). Trimming left V 6 bases short and J 2 bases short, with 11 bases between. The CDR3 runs 13 residues. Germline assignment: CDR1 LNHDA and CDR2 SQIVND (reference sequence). In DNA form, the CDR3 reads TGTGCCAGTAGCCAAGGACAGACCTACGAGCAGTACTTC. As protein: CASSQGQTYEQYF.

This clone was detected only once. This chain connects TRBV10-3 to TRBJ1-3; D might be TRBD1 (6 bases). Germline V CDR1 and CDR2: ENHRY, SYGVKD. V lost 4 bases and J lost 0, with 10 bases in between. The CDR3 is 15 residues long. The CDR3 reads CAISAGQYSGNTIYF. In DNA form, the CDR3 reads TGTGCCATCAGTGCAGGACAGTACTCTGGAAACACCATATATTTT.

This chain links TRBV4-1 with TRBJ2-7; perhaps TRBD2 as D (5 bases). This CDR3 spans 13 amino acids. The germline V and J ends were trimmed by 4 bases and 2 bases, with 9 bases remaining between them. CDR1 is MGHRA and CDR2 is YSYEKL in the germline V gene. CDR3 amino acids: CASSPPGTYEQYF. The CDR3, as DNA: TGCGCCAGCAGCCCCCCGGGGACCTACGAGCAGTACTTC.

This chain links TRBV7-9 with TRBJ2-7; 7 nucleotides agree with TRBD1. Germline V gene data show CDR1 as SEHNR and CDR2 as FQNEAQ (reference sequence). This CDR3 is built from 18 residues. With 3 bases clipped from V and 3 bases from J, the junction kept 17 bases outside the gene matches. The CDR3 DNA is TGTGCCAGCAGCTTCTATGTGGCTGGACAGGAATCTTACTACGAGCAGTACTTC. This codes for CASSFYVAGQESYYEQYF.

This clone was observed a handful of times. CDR3 DNA sequence: TGTGCCAGCAGTTACTCGGAGTCGGGGGGGCCCCAGCATTTT. Its protein product is CASSYSESGGPQHF. This chain links TRBV6-2 or TRBV6-3 with TRBJ1-5; D possibly corresponds to TRBD1 (5 bases). The CDR3 runs to 14 residues. With 0 bases removed from V and 9 bases from J, the gap between germline ends came to 12 bases. Germline values: CDR1 MNHEY, CDR2 SVGEGT.

This clone came up a few times. The gene calls are TRBV5-1 and TRBJ2-2; unclear D gene. Germline-derived CDR1 and CDR2 are SGHRS and YFSETQ. V shed 0 bases and J shed 6 bases, with 12 bases lying between them. The CDR3 extends over 15 amino acids. CDR3 amino acids: CASSLDLLPSGELFF. The CDR3 DNA sequence: TGCGCCAGCAGCTTGGACCTTTTACCGTCCGGGGAGCTGTTTTTT.

This clone has just one count. The chain has TRBV24-1 and TRBJ2-5; TRBD1 matches 12 bases. The CDR3 spans 16 residues. The trim removed 3 bases at V and 5 bases at J, leaving 6 bases unmatched. Germline V gives CDR1 KGHDR, CDR2 SFDVKD. The CDR3 here is CATSDPGQGAVETQYF. The CDR3 DNA sequence: TGTGCCACCAGTGATCCGGGACAGGGGGCTGTGGAGACCCAGTACTTC.

The V call is TRBV11-3, the J call TRBJ2-3; D unclear. The germline CDR1 and CDR2 sequences are SGHNT and YENEEA. The CDR3 sequence is 12 residues long. V was pared by 1 base and J by 3 bases, with 2 bases between. CDR3 DNA: TGTGCCAGCAGCTTAGGGACAGATACGCAGTATTTT. It specifies CASSLGTDTQYF.

The genes are TRBV29-1 and TRBJ1-2; no reliable D call. Germline V gene lookup returns CDR1 SQVTM and CDR2 ANQGSEA. The V end was cut by 5 bases, the J end by 2 bases, with 36 bases between. CDR3 length equals 21 residues. In nucleotides, the CDR3 is TGCAGCGTTCTTAAGTTGGAGTCAGGATCCTCGAATCGCTTCCCGAACTATGGCTACACCTTC. Translating it yields CSVLKLESGSSNRFPNYGYTF.

The rearrangement joins TRBV29-1 to TRBJ1-2; D is undetermined. The CDR3 extends over 14 amino acids. The V end was cut by 6 bases, the J end by 0 bases, with 14 bases between. Germline CDR1 is SQVTM and CDR2 is ANQGSEA. The CDR3 loop reads CSVSRRQSNYGYTF. CDR3 in DNA: TGCAGCGTCTCCCGGAGGCAATCTAACTATGGCTACACCTTC.

The rearrangement links TRBV10-1 to TRBJ2-7; 11 bases are shared with TRBD1. Germline V gene lookup returns CDR1 WNHNN and CDR2 SYGVQD (reference sequence). The CDR3 loop spans 15 amino acids. The junction had 3 bases not matched to a gene; V was cut back by 0 bases and J by 5 bases. The CDR3 reads CASSESDRGLDEQYF. The CDR3 DNA is TGCGCCAGCAGTGAGTCGGACAGGGGGCTCGACGAGCAGTACTTC.

The chain links TRBV6-5 to TRBJ2-7; 9 positions match TRBD2. Trimming cost V 4 bases and J 8 bases; bases outside gene matches: 9. Germline lookup yields CDR1 MNHEY and CDR2 SVGAGI. This CDR3 contains 14 residues. The CDR3 sequence: CASSWGLAGRQQYF. Here the CDR3 DNA reads TGTGCCAGCAGTTGGGGACTAGCAGGGCGCCAGCAGTACTTC.

The gene calls are TRBV7-2 and TRBJ2-1; 7 positions agree with TRBD1. V was pared by 5 bases and J by 1 base, with 5 bases of the junction left unmatched. CDR3 length equals 15 residues. CDR1 and CDR2 (germline): SGHTA, FQGNSA. In DNA form, the CDR3 reads TGTGCCAGCAGCAAAAGACAGGGATCCTACAATGAGCAGTTCTTC. Its protein is CASSKRQGSYNEQFF.

This clone turned up a few times. The gene calls are TRBV2 and TRBJ2-6; tentatively, D is TRBD1 or TRBD2 (5 bases each). Trimming took 5 bases from V and 1 from J, leaving 9 bases between them. The germline gives CDR1 SNHLY, CDR2 FYNNEI. This CDR3 is built from 15 residues. The CDR3 bases are TGTGCCAGCAGTTTTTGGGGGTCTGGGGCCAACGTCCTGACTTTC. Its translation: CASSFWGSGANVLTF.

V and J are TRBV7-9 and TRBJ2-5; D is tentatively TRBD1 or TRBD2 (7 bases each). Per the germline V gene, CDR1 is SEHNR and CDR2 is FQNEAQ (reference sequence). With 3 bases removed from V and 4 bases from J, the gap between germline ends came to 18 bases. The CDR3 is 16 residues long. CDR3 protein: CASSFQGVGRIETQYF. The CDR3 bases are TGTGCCAGCAGCTTCCAGGGGGTCGGGAGGATAGAGACCCAGTACTTC.

The rearrangement uses TRBV3-1 (or the pseudogene TRBV3-2) and TRBJ1-2; 7 positions agree with TRBD1. The CDR3 has 13 amino acids. After removal of 0 bases from V and 7 bases from J, the junction contained 2 bases not matched to a gene. Germline CDR1 is LGHDT and CDR2 is YNNKEL (reference sequence). In DNA form, the CDR3 reads TGTGCCAGCAGCCAAGACACAGGGGTTGGCTACACCTTC. This sequence encodes CASSQDTGVGYTF.

This clone has a handful of counts. This sequence joins TRBV6-4 and TRBJ2-6; D call uncertain. This CDR3 comprises 16 residues. V shed 6 bases and J shed 0 bases, with 12 bases lying between them. Germline-derived CDR1 and CDR2 are MRHNA and SNTAGT. This CDR3 is CASSRTVLSGANVLTF. The CDR3 DNA reads TGTGCCAGCAGCAGGACGGTCCTCTCTGGGGCCAACGTCCTGACTTTC.

The chain uses TRBV6-2 or TRBV6-3 and TRBJ2-3; 7 nucleotides match TRBD1. V trimming: 5 bases; J trimming: 0 bases; junction bases outside the gene matches: 8. Germline loops: CDR1 MNHEY, CDR2 SVGEGT. The CDR3 covers 16 residues. The DNA for the CDR3 is TGTGCCAGCAGTGCCCCCGGGACAGCTAGCACAGATACGCAGTATTTT. Translated: CASSAPGTASTDTQYF.

This clone showed up just once. This chain uses TRBV4-1 with TRBJ1-2; possible D gene TRBD1, 6 bases. This CDR3 spans 19 amino acids. Trimming shortened V by 4 bases and J by 4 bases, and 28 bases separated the two germline ends. Per germline, CDR1 MGHRA and CDR2 YSYEKL. In DNA, the CDR3 is TGCGCCAGCAGCCCCACCCTCCATCGGGTGAGGGGGAGAGGCTATGGCTACACCTTC. Translating it yields CASSPTLHRVRGRGYGYTF.

V usage is TRBV5-4 and J usage is TRBJ2-1, with D uncertain. The CDR3 spans 14 residues. The V and J ends lost 2 bases and 6 bases respectively, with 12 bases between them. Germline loops: CDR1 SGHNT, CDR2 YYREEE (reference sequence). CDR3 amino acids: CASSFSPATNEQFF. The CDR3 region has the DNA TGTGCCAGCAGCTTTTCACCCGCAACCAATGAGCAGTTCTTC.

The chain recombines TRBV6-6 with TRBJ2-1, with no clear D. The V end lost 4 bases, the J end lost 8 bases, and 9 bases lay between the germline ends. Germline V lookup: CDR1 MNHNY, CDR2 SVGAGI (reference sequence). The CDR3 runs to 12 residues. The CDR3 protein is CASSSNLDEQFF. Written as DNA, the CDR3 is TGTGCCAGCAGTTCTAACCTCGATGAGCAGTTCTTC.

The rearrangement links TRBV2 to TRBJ1-1; D is undetermined. The CDR3 is made up of 12 amino acids. Per germline, CDR1 SNHLY and CDR2 FYNNEI. The V end was cut by 6 bases, the J end by 5 bases, with 10 bases between. The CDR3 spells CASRVRETEAFF. The CDR3 region has the DNA TGTGCCAGCAGGGTGCGGGAGACTGAAGCTTTCTTT.